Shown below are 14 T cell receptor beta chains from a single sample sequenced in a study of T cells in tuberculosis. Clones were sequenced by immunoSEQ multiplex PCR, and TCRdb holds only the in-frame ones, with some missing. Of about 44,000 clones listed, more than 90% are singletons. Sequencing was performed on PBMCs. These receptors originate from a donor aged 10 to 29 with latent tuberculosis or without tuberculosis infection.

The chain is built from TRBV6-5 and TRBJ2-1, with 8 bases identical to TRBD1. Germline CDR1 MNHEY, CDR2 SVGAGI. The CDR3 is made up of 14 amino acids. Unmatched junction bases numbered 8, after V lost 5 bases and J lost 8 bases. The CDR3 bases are TGTGCCAGCAGTCCCGGACAGGGTCCCCATGAGCAGTTCTTC. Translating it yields CASSPGQGPHEQFF.

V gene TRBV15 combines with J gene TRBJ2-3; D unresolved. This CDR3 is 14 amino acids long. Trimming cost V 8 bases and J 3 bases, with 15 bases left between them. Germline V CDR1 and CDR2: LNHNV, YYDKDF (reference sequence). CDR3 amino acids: CATHPAEWTDTQYF. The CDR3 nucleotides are TGTGCCACCCATCCTGCTGAGTGGACAGATACGCAGTATTTT.

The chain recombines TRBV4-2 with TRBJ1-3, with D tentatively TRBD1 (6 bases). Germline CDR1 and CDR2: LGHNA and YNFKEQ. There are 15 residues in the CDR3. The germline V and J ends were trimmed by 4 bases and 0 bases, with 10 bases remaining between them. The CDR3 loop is CASSPTGGSGNTIYF. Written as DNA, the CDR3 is TGTGCCAGCAGCCCGACAGGCGGCTCTGGAAACACCATATATTTT.

The CDR3 nucleotides are TGTGCCAGCAGCTTTCAGGGGGGCAGTAGGGCTGAAGCTTTCTTT. Translated: CASSFQGGSRAEAFF. The J gene is TRBJ1-1, the V gene TRBV5-5, with 7 bases aligning to TRBD1. CDR1 is SGHKS and CDR2 is YYEKEE in the germline V gene (reference sequence). There are 15 residues in the CDR3. V lost 2 bases and J lost 6; bases outside the gene matches: 10.

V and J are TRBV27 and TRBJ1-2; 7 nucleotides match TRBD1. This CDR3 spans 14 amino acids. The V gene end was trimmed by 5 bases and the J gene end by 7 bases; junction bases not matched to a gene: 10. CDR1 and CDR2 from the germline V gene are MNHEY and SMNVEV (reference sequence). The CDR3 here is CASSRSGTVGGYTF. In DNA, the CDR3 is TGTGCCAGCAGTCGATCCGGGACAGTTGGTGGCTACACCTTC.

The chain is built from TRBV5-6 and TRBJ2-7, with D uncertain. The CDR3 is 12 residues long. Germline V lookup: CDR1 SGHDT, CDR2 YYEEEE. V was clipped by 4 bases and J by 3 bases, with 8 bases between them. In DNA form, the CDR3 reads TGTGCCAGCAGCATGGACGGCTACGAGCAGTACTTC. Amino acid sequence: CASSMDGYEQYF.

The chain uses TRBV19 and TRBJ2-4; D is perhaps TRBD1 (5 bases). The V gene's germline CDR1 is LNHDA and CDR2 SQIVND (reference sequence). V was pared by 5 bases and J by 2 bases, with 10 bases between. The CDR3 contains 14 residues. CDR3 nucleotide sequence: TGTGCCAGTAGTGTCCAGGGTCCCAAAAACATTCAGTACTTC. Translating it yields CASSVQGPKNIQYF.

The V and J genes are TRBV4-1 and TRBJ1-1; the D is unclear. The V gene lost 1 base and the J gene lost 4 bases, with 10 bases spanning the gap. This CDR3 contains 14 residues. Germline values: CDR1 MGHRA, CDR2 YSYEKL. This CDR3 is CASSQGWALTEAFF. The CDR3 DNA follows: TGCGCCAGCAGCCAAGGGTGGGCTCTCACTGAAGCTTTCTTT.

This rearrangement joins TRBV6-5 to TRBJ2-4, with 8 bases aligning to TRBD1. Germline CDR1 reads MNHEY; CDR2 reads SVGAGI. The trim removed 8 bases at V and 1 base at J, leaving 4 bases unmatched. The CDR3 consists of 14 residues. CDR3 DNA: TGTGCCAGCGCGGACAGGGTTGCCAAAAACATTCAGTACTTC. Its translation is CASADRVAKNIQYF.

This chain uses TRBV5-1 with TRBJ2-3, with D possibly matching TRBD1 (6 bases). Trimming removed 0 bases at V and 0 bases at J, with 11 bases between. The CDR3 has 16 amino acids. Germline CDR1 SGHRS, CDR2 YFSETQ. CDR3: CASSLGGQLSTDTQYF. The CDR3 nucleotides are TGCGCCAGCAGCTTGGGCGGACAGCTTAGCACAGATACGCAGTATTTT.

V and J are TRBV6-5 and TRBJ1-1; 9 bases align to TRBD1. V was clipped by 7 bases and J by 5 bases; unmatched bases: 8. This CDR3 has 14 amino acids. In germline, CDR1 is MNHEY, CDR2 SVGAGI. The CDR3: CASIPDRGRTEAFF. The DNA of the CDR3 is TGTGCCAGCATCCCGGACAGGGGTCGGACTGAAGCTTTCTTT.

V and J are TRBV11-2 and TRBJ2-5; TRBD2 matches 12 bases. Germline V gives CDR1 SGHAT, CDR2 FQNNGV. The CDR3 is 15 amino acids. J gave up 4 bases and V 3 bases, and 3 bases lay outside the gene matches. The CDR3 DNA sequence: TGTGCCAGCAGCTTCCGACTAGCGGGAGTAGAGACCCAGTACTTC. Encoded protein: CASSFRLAGVETQYF.

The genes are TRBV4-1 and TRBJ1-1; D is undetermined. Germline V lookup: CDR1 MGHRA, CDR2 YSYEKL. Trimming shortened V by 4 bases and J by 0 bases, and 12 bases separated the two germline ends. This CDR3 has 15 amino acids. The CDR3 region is CASSPRGPMNTEAFF. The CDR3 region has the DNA TGCGCCAGCAGCCCCCGGGGTCCCATGAACACTGAAGCTTTCTTT.

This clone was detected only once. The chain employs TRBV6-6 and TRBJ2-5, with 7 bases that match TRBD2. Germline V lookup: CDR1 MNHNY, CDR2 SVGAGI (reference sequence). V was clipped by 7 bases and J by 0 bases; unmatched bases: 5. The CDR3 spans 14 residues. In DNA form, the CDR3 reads TGTGCCAGCATTGCGGGACTATACCAAGAGACCCAGTACTTC. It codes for CASIAGLYQETQYF.